A single count supports the clone carrying this TCR beta chain. V was clipped by 4 bases and J by 7 bases, with 12 bases between them. The CDR3 runs to 14 residues. Germline-derived CDR1 and CDR2 are SGHDT and YYEEEE. The data originate from a study of CD8 T cells in Susac syndrome. High-throughput TCR beta sequencing covered peripheral CD8+ and CD4+ T cells. The multiple sclerosis controls comprised treatment-naive patients whose relapsing-remitting disease was stable or active. Both CD4+ and CD8+ T cells were negatively isolated, and TEMRA cells underwent FACS enrichment. Random hexamers served to reverse transcribe roughly 0.45 to 1 ug RNA. With immunoSEQ multiplex PCR, TCR beta CDR3 was amplified across 54 Vbeta and 13 Jbeta. TCRdb analysed the immunoSEQ multiplex PCR reads with MiXCR anew, one entry per CDR3 protein. In the table there are more than 90,000 distinct CDR3 sequences, just under 95% of which are singletons.

This receptor was taken from a human donor with multiple sclerosis. The rearrangement links TRBV5-6 to TRBJ1-6; D call uncertain. Sample: CD4+ T cells from PBMCs. CDR3 loop: CASSPPDINSPLHF. In nucleotides, the CDR3 is TGTGCCAGCAGCCCGCCCGACATAAATTCACCCCTCCACTTT.